This TCR beta chain was profiled in a study of cytomegalovirus exposure and HLA in healthy donors. V lost 7 bases, J lost 3 bases, and 11 bases stayed unmatched. This CDR3 region has 15 residues. Per germline, CDR1 SGHNT and CDR2 YENEEA. The donors were healthy bone marrow donors. Study-wide results and caveats: Later on, an analysis tied 15,000 to 20,000 TCR beta sequences to HLA alleles at 0.05 false discovery rate. In vitro work confirmed that three CMV-associated chains recognize CMV antigens. Accurate prediction of HLA-A and HLA-B alleles (for most subjects) was reportedly achieved from TCR beta sequences.

As regards this clone: What it binds is unknown.

13 Jbeta primers and 60 Vbeta primers were used for the PCR. The repertoire was sequenced with immunoSEQ multiplex PCR; TCRdb's copy has only in-frame clones and lacks some. The sample comprises around 150,000 clones, about 72% of which are singletons, and 2% to 2.5% rests with the top ten. The chain uses TRBV11-3 and TRBJ2-7; the match to TRBD2 covers 8 bases. The TCR sequence derives from a middle-aged man in good health and CMV-seronegative. The sequenced material came from PBMCs. The DNA for the CDR3 is TGTGCCAGCACCAACTCACTAGCGGAGCACTACGAGCAGTACTTC. This encodes CASTNSLAEHYEQYF.